Following are 8 T cell receptor beta chains from one sample sequenced in a study of T cell responses to AZD1222 COVID-19 vaccine. Profiled with immunoSEQ multiplex PCR; TCRdb holds only in-frame clones, not every one. This table has about 75,000 clones, roughly 88% appearing once. The sequenced sample was peripheral blood, obtained 28 days after the second dose of the MenACWY control vaccine. The source is an adult who received the MenACWY meningococcal vaccine as a control.

The V and J genes are TRBV29-1 and TRBJ2-7, with 9 bases matching TRBD1. The CDR3 runs to 15 residues. Germline-derived CDR1 and CDR2 are SQVTM and ANQGSEA. J gave up 4 bases and V 3 bases, and 10 bases lay outside the gene matches. CDR3 sequence reads: CSVETPGQGVYEQYF. As DNA, the CDR3 is TGCAGCGTTGAGACTCCGGGACAGGGCGTATACGAGCAGTACTTC.

The rearrangement links TRBV12-3 or TRBV12-4 to TRBJ2-1; D is ambiguous. The CDR3 runs 10 residues. V lost 5 bases and J lost 10, with 6 bases in between. DNA for the CDR3: TGTGCCAGCAGTAACTTAGAGCAGTTCTTC. Translation: CASSNLEQFF.

The chain carries TRBV13 and TRBJ2-1; D gene uncertain. CDR3 length: 14 residues. In germline, CDR1 is PRHDT, CDR2 FYEKMQ (reference sequence). The V and J ends lost 1 base and 2 bases respectively, with 6 bases between them. CDR3 sequence: CASSLVLAYNEQFF. CDR3 in DNA: TGTGCCAGCAGCTTAGTGCTTGCCTACAATGAGCAGTTCTTC.

V and J are TRBV18 and TRBJ1-4; D is undetermined. The V gene's germline CDR1 is KGHSH and CDR2 LQKENI. The length of the CDR3 is 13 residues. V lost 3 bases and J lost 5, with 7 bases in between. The CDR3 region has the DNA TGTGCCAGCTCACCGCTCAGGAATGAAAAACTGTTTTTT. It specifies CASSPLRNEKLFF.

The rearrangement uses TRBV6-5 and TRBJ1-1, with D unresolved. Trimming left V 6 bases short and J 1 base short, with 9 bases between. The CDR3 runs to 13 residues. Germline V gene sequence: CDR1 MNHEY, CDR2 SVGAGI. The CDR3 spells CASRSQQNTEAFF. The DNA for the CDR3 is TGTGCCAGCAGGTCACAGCAGAACACTGAAGCTTTCTTT.

V gene TRBV7-9 combines with J gene TRBJ2-5, with D unclear. CDR1 is SEHNR and CDR2 is FQNEAQ in the germline V gene (reference sequence). This CDR3 contains 13 residues. The V gene lost 2 bases and the J gene lost 3 bases, with 7 bases spanning the gap. CDR3 sequence reads: CASSLSTKETQYF. In DNA form, the CDR3 reads TGTGCCAGCAGCTTAAGTACTAAAGAGACCCAGTACTTC.

The chain employs TRBV5-1 and TRBJ1-3; 11 bases align to TRBD1. The CDR3 covers 17 residues. Germline trimming cut 5 bases from V and 1 base from J; bases unmatched to any gene: 8. Germline-derived CDR1 and CDR2 are SGHRS and YFSETQ. CDR3 DNA: TGCGCCAGCAGTTCGTCCGGACAGGGGGCGTCTGGAAACACCATATATTTT. Protein: CASSSSGQGASGNTIYF.

The chain combines TRBV11-2 with TRBJ2-1; no clear D gene. V lost 1 base, J lost 10 bases, and 5 bases lay in between. Germline CDR1 SGHAT, CDR2 FQNNGV. The CDR3 is made up of 11 amino acids. This CDR3 reads CASSLAGEQFF. CDR3 bases: TGTGCCAGCAGCTTAGCCGGGGAGCAGTTCTTC. Looking up the rest from reference TRBV11-2 and TRBJ2-1 gives the full variable domain: EAGVAQSPRYKIIEKRQSVAFWCNPISGHATLYWYQQILGQGPKLLIQFQNNGVVDDSQLPKDRFSAERLKGVDSTLKIQPAKLEDSAVYLCASSLAGEQFFGPGTRLTVL.